These T cell receptor beta chains were read from a single sample in a study of blood T cell repertoires in COVID-19. The assay was immunoSEQ multiplex PCR, and TCRdb's table has in-frame clones only and misses some. The data contain 190,000 or so clones, about 88% of them singletons. Sequenced material: PBMCs or T cells enriched from blood (not recorded which). The receptor source for this set is a woman in her twenties or thirties who had been exposed to COVID-19. Both conserved end residues are part of each CDR3. D genes are given only for firm matches. Not all rows give a size; the values are once, few, many and, for expanded clones, a class.

j_call d_call v_call clone_size cdr3_aa cdr3_nt
TRBJ1-4 - TRBV11-2 few CASSLVRQAWTATNEKLFF TGTGCCAGCAGCTTAGTAAGACAGGCCTGGACTGCAACTAATGAAAAACTGTTTTTT
TRBJ2-1 - TRBV5-1 - CASSLGSGNEQFF TGCGCCAGCAGCTTGGGGTCAGGCAATGAGCAGTTCTTC
TRBJ1-1 - TRBV5-1 - CASSLFGSMNTEAFF TGCGCCAGCAGCTTGTTTGGCTCCATGAACACTGAAGCTTTCTTT
TRBJ1-3 - TRBV4-1 few CASSQQDTGNTIYF TGCGCCAGCAGCCAACAGGACACAGGAAACACCATATATTTT
TRBJ1-3 - TRBV3-1/TRBV3-2 - CASSQTRDFGNTIYF TGTGCCAGCAGCCAAACCAGGGATTTTGGAAACACCATATATTTT
TRBJ1-2 TRBD1 TRBV10-3 - CAISEPSQGAIYGYTF TGTGCCATCAGTGAGCCATCCCAGGGGGCCATCTATGGCTACACCTTC
TRBJ2-7 TRBD1 TRBV27 - CATRGQGLNEQYF TGTGCCACACGCGGACAGGGCCTAAACGAGCAGTACTTC
TRBJ1-5 - TRBV19 - CASSMEGQGNQPQHF TGTGCCAGTAGTATGGAGGGTCAGGGCAATCAGCCCCAGCATTTT
TRBJ1-5 - TRBV2 once CASSDIGGIEQPQHF TGTGCCAGCAGTGATATCGGGGGGATTGAGCAGCCCCAGCATTTT
TRBJ2-5 TRBD1 TRBV27 few CASSFTPGQGKTQYF TGTGCCAGCAGTTTTACACCGGGACAGGGAAAGACCCAGTACTTC
TRBJ1-6 - TRBV6-5 - CASSYAGPYDSPLHF TGTGCCAGCAGTTACGCAGGGCCGTATGATTCACCCCTCCACTTT
TRBJ1-4 - TRBV23-1 - CASSHYTTRQVPNEKLFF TGCGCCAGCAGTCACTATACAACCCGACAGGTCCCTAATGAAAAACTGTTTTTT
TRBJ1-3 - TRBV5-1 - CASSLAGGVSGNTIYF TGCGCCAGCAGCTTGGCGGGAGGTGTCTCTGGAAACACCATATATTTT
TRBJ1-1 TRBD1 TRBV5-1 - CASSLTGETEAFF TGCGCCAGCAGCTTAACAGGGGAGACTGAAGCTTTCTTT
TRBJ2-7 - TRBV27 few CASSPPGREQYF TGTGCCAGCAGTCCCCCGGGTCGTGAGCAGTACTTC
TRBJ1-2 TRBD1 TRBV9 once CASSPWDRANYGYTF TGTGCCAGCAGCCCTTGGGACAGGGCCAACTATGGCTACACCTTC
TRBJ1-1 - TRBV5-5 - CASSLGQHNTEAFF TGTGCCAGCAGCTTGGGACAACATAACACTGAAGCTTTCTTT
TRBJ1-2 - TRBV12-3/TRBV12-4 - CATQTGQTNGYTF TGTGCCACCCAGACAGGACAAACGAATGGCTACACCTTC
TRBJ1-1 - TRBV12-3/TRBV12-4 - CASRRGSATEAFF TGTGCCAGCAGGCGGGGGTCCGCCACTGAAGCTTTCTTT
TRBJ1-1 - TRBV12-5 - CASGLVLSRTGLVNTEAFF TGTGCTAGTGGTTTGGTACTCTCTCGAACAGGTCTTGTGAACACTGAAGCTTTCTTT
TRBJ2-7 - TRBV6-5 many CASRPFSSGEQYF TGTGCCAGCAGACCTTTTTCCTCGGGCGAGCAGTACTTC
TRBJ2-7 - TRBV7-9 - CASSLAVSSYEQYF TGTGCCAGCAGCTTAGCCGTTTCTTCCTACGAGCAGTACTTC
TRBJ1-1 - TRBV6-5 few CASTPDRPNTEAFF TGTGCCAGCACCCCGGACAGACCGAACACTGAAGCTTTCTTT